A single sample is the source of the 15 T cell receptor beta chains below, sequenced in a study of blood T cell repertoires in COVID-19. Sequenced by immunoSEQ multiplex PCR; TCRdb stores in-frame clones only, minus some. The repertoire consists of more than 150,000 clones, with less than 95% occurring once and the leading ten covering approximately 0.8%. The material sequenced was peripheral blood. These receptors were collected from a man aged 25-45 years with COVID-19, enrolled during active disease.

This chain joins TRBV12-3 or TRBV12-4 and TRBJ1-2, with TRBD1 matching over 7 bases. The CDR3 extends over 13 amino acids. With 7 bases clipped from V and 5 bases from J, the junction kept 7 bases outside the gene matches. The CDR3 loop is CASTNRGGYGYTF. CDR3 nucleotides: TGTGCCAGCACCAACAGGGGAGGATATGGCTACACCTTC.

V usage is TRBV6-5 and J usage is TRBJ1-1; no firm D call. Germline CDR1 and CDR2: MNHEY and SVGAGI. Trimming stripped 5 bases from V and 6 bases from J, with 13 bases between. This CDR3 comprises 13 residues. The CDR3 protein is CASSTFLSPEAFF. CDR3 DNA: TGTGCCAGCAGTACTTTTCTGTCCCCTGAAGCTTTCTTT.

The chain combines TRBV18 with TRBJ1-2; D is uncertain. V was pared by 6 bases and J by 0 bases, with 14 bases between. This CDR3 contains 15 residues. In germline, CDR1 is KGHSH, CDR2 LQKENI. CDR3 nucleotide sequence: TGTGCCAGCTCCATGAACAGCGGAGCTAACTATGGCTACACCTTC. It encodes CASSMNSGANYGYTF.

The chain employs TRBV4-1 and TRBJ1-4; D call uncertain. This CDR3 has 17 residues. Looked up from germline, CDR1 is MGHRA and CDR2 is YSYEKL. With 1 base removed from V and 5 bases from J, the gap between germline ends came to 17 bases. CDR3 bases: TGCGCCAGCAGCCAAGCGCAGGTAGGCGGGCGAAATGAAAAACTGTTTTTT. Translating gives CASSQAQVGGRNEKLFF.

The chain uses TRBV4-2 and TRBJ2-3, with 7 bases that match TRBD1. The V gene's germline CDR1 is LGHNA and CDR2 YNFKEQ. V gave up 2 bases and J gave up 4 bases; unmatched junction bases: 3. There are 14 residues in the CDR3. The CDR3 sequence: CASSQTGAADTQYF. For the CDR3, the DNA is TGTGCCAGCAGCCAAACAGGGGCTGCAGATACGCAGTATTTT.

V gene TRBV21-1 combines with J gene TRBJ1-2. TRBV21-1 is a recognized pseudogene. The CDR3 has 15 amino acids. In nucleotides, the CDR3 is TGTGCCAGCAGCAAATGGGGAGGGGGACGCTATGGCTACACCTTC. Encoded protein: CASSKWGGGRYGYTF.

This sequence joins TRBV19 and TRBJ1-5; 11 bases agree with TRBD1. The CDR3 is 18 residues long. CDR1 is LNHDA, CDR2 SQIVND, per germline (reference sequence). V was pared by 3 bases and J by 0 bases, with 7 bases of the junction left unmatched. The CDR3 protein is CASSISGTGGLSNQPQHF. In nucleotides, the CDR3 is TGTGCCAGTAGTATCTCCGGGACAGGGGGACTTAGCAATCAGCCCCAGCATTTT.

The chain combines TRBV9 with TRBJ1-4, with 10 positions matching TRBD1. Germline loops: CDR1 SGDLS, CDR2 YYNGEE. The V segment lost 4 bases and the J segment 6 bases; nucleotides outside the gene matches: 3. The CDR3 consists of 14 residues. CDR3: CASSRDRGHEKLFF. The CDR3 coding sequence is TGTGCCAGCAGCCGGGACAGGGGACATGAAAAACTGTTTTTT.

The rearrangement links TRBV5-6 to TRBJ2-1; 7 bases are a match to TRBD1. Trimming removed 2 bases from V and 15 bases from J; junction bases left unmatched: 8. CDR3 size: 12 residues. Germline CDR1 reads SGHDT; CDR2 reads YYEEEE. CDR3 protein: CASSLGQEFLFF. As DNA, the CDR3 is TGTGCCAGCAGCTTAGGACAGGAATTTTTGTTCTTC.

The chain combines TRBV21-1 with TRBJ1-2; TRBD1, as called in the table, went unchecked against the DNA. TRBV21-1 is noted as a pseudogene. CDR3 size: 12 residues. The DNA of the CDR3 is TGTGCCAGCAGCATCAGGGTCAGAGGCTACACCTTC. Translation: CASSIRVRGYTF.

The chain recombines TRBV10-2 with TRBJ2-2; weak D call: TRBD2 (6 bases). CDR1 is WSHSY and CDR2 is SAAADI in the germline V gene. Trimming took 6 bases from V and 8 from J, leaving 16 bases between them. The CDR3 is made up of 14 amino acids. CDR3 region: CASSPETGTGELFF. DNA for the CDR3: TGCGCCAGCAGCCCCGAGACCGGGACTGGGGAGCTGTTTTTT.

The gene calls are TRBV6-6 and TRBJ2-5; 7 bases fit TRBD1. Germline V lookup: CDR1 MNHNY, CDR2 SVGAGI (reference sequence). The junction had 3 bases not matched to a gene; V was cut back by 5 bases and J by 0 bases. This CDR3 has 14 residues. CDR3 sequence reads: CASSAGQDQETQYF. The DNA for the CDR3 is TGTGCCAGCAGTGCCGGACAGGACCAAGAGACCCAGTACTTC.

The chain carries TRBV6-5 and TRBJ1-6; D not certain. Germline assignment: CDR1 MNHEY and CDR2 SVGAGI. With 7 bases removed from V and 7 bases from J, the gap between germline ends came to 14 bases. The CDR3 covers 14 residues. The CDR3 spells CASTSGESNSPLHF. The CDR3 bases are TGTGCCAGCACCTCCGGGGAATCAAATTCACCCCTCCACTTT.

The genes are TRBV6-6 and TRBJ1-1; 8 positions agree with TRBD1. CDR1 is MNHNY, CDR2 SVGAGI, per germline (reference sequence). This CDR3 has 14 amino acids. V gave up 5 bases and J gave up 3 bases; unmatched junction bases: 5. The CDR3 region is CASSNRQGHTEAFF. The CDR3 nucleotides are TGTGCCAGCAGTAACCGACAGGGGCACACTGAAGCTTTCTTT.

The V gene is TRBV7-9, the J gene TRBJ2-7; TRBD1 might be the D (5 bases). V gave up 2 bases and J gave up 3 bases, with 5 bases separating them. The CDR3 runs to 12 residues. Germline CDR1 and CDR2: SEHNR and FQNEAQ (reference sequence). CDR3 sequence (DNA): TGTGCCAGCAGCTTAAGGGGCTACGAGCAGTACTTC. It is translated as CASSLRGYEQYF.